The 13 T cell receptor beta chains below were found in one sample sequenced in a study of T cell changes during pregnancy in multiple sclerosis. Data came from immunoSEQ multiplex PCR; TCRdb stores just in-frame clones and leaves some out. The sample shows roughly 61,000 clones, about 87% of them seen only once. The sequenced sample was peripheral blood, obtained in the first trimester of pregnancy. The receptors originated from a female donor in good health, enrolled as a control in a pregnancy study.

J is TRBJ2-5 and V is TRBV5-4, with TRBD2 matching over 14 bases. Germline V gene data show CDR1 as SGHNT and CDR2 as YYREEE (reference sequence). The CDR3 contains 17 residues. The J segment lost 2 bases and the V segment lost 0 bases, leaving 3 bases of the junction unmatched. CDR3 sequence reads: CASSLGGTSGGQETQYF. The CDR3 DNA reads TGTGCCAGCAGCTTGGGGGGGACTAGCGGGGGACAAGAGACCCAGTACTTC.

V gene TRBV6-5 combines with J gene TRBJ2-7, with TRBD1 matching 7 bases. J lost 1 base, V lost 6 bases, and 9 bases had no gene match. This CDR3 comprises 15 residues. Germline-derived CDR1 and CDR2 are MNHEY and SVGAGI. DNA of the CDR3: TGTGCCAGCAGACGCCGGGACAGCGGATCCTACGAGCAGTACTTC. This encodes CASRRRDSGSYEQYF.

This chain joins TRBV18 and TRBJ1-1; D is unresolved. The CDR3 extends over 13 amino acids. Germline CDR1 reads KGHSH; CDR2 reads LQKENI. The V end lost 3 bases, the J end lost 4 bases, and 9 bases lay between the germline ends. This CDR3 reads CASSPGLVTEAFF. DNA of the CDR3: TGTGCCAGCTCACCCGGACTCGTCACTGAAGCTTTCTTT.

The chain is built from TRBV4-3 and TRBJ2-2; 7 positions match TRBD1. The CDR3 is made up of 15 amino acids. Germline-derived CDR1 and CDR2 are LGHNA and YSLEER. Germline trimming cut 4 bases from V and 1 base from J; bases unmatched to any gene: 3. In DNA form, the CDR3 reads TGCGCCAGCAGCCCTCGGACAGGGAACACCGGGGAGCTGTTTTTT. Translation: CASSPRTGNTGELFF.

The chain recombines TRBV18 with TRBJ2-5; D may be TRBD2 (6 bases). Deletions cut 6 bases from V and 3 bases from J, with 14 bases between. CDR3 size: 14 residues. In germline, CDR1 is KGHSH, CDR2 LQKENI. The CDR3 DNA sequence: TGTGCCAGCTCCTTGGGACTGGTCGAAGAGACCCAGTACTTC. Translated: CASSLGLVEETQYF.

For the CDR3, the DNA is TGCGCCAGCAGCCAAGAATTAGCGGAGACCCAGTACTTC. Amino acids: CASSQELAETQYF. The rearrangement joins TRBV4-3 to TRBJ2-5, with TRBD2 as a possible D gene (5 bases). This CDR3 is built from 13 residues. Germline assignment: CDR1 LGHNA and CDR2 YSLEER. V was cut by 0 bases and J by 5 bases, with 7 bases left in between.

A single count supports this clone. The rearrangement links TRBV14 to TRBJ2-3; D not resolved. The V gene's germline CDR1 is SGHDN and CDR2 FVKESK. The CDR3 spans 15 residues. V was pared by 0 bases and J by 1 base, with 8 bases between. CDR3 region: CASSQDGTRTDTQYF. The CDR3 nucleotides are TGTGCCAGCAGCCAAGACGGTACTCGCACAGATACGCAGTATTTT.

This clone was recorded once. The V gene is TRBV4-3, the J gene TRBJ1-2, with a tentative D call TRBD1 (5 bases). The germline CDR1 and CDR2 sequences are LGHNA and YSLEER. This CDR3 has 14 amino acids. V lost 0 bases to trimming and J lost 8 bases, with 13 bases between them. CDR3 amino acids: CASSQDWQGRGYTF. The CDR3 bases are TGCGCCAGCAGCCAAGATTGGCAGGGCCGAGGCTACACCTTC.

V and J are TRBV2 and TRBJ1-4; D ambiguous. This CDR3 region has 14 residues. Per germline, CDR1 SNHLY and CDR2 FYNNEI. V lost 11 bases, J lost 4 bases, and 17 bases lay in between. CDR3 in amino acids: CALREGRFNEKLFF. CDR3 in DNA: TGTGCCCTCCGAGAGGGAAGGTTTAATGAAAAACTGTTTTTT. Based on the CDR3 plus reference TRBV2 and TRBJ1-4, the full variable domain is EPEVTQTPSHQVTQMGQEVILRCVPISNHLYFYWYRQILGQKVEFLVSFYNNEISEKSEIFDDQFSVERPDGSNFTLKIRSTKLEDSAMYFCALREGRFNEKLFFGSGTQLSVL.

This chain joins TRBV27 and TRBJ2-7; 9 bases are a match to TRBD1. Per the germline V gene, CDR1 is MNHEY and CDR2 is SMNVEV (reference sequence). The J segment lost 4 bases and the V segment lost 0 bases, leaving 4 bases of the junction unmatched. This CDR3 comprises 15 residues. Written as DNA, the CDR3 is TGTGCCAGCAGTTTATCGGGACAGGGTAGGTACGAGCAGTACTTC. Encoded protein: CASSLSGQGRYEQYF.

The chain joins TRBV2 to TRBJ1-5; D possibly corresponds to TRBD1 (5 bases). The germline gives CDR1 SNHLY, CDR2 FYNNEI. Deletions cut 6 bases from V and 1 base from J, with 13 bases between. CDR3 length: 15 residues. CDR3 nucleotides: TGTGCCAGCAGCCGGGACTTTGGCAGCAATCAGCCCCAGCATTTT. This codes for CASSRDFGSNQPQHF.

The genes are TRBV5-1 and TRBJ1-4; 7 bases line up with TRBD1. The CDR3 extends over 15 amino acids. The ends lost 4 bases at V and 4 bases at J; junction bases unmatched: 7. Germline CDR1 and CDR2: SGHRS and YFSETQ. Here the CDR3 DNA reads TGCGCCAGCAGCCTACAGGGGCCCAATAATGAAAAACTGTTTTTT. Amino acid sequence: CASSLQGPNNEKLFF.

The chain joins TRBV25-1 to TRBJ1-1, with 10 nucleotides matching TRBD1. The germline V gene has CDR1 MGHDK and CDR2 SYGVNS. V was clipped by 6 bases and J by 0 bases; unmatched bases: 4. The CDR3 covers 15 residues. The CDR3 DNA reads TGTGCCAGCAGGGAGACAGGGGGCGTGAACACTGAAGCTTTCTTT. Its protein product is CASRETGGVNTEAFF. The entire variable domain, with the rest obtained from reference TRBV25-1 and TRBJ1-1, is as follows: EADIYQTPRYLVIGTGKKITLECSQTMGHDKMYWYQQDPGMELHLIHYSYGVNSTEKGDLSSESTVSRIRTEHFPLTLESARPSHTSQYLCASRETGGVNTEAFFGQGTRLTVV.